The rows below give T cell receptor beta chains drawn from one sample of a study of T-cell reconstitution after alpha-beta-depleted transplantation in children. TCRdb re-analysed the PCR reads in MiXCR, keeping a single row per CDR3 protein. Of nearly 550,000 distinct CDR3 sequences listed, 15% to 20% are singletons. Sequenced here: PBMCs from the stem cell graft donor, sampled from the stem cell graft. These receptor sequences come from a human donor who donated a stem cell graft to a child with acute lymphoblastic leukemia. The CDR3 runs from the conserved cysteine through the conserved F or W. The D gene is left open where the match is weak. Expanded clones get a size class; other rows say once, few or many, or leave the size out.

>few|TRBV12-3/TRBV12-4|14|.|TRBJ2-5
CASSRPGFQETQYF
TGTGCCAGCAGTCGCCCTGGGTTCCAAGAGACCCAGTACTTC
>.|TRBV30|11|.|TRBJ1-1
CAWSRGTEAFF
TGTGCCTGGAGCCGCGGGACAGAAGCTTTCTTT
>few|TRBV12-3/TRBV12-4|15|TRBD1|TRBJ2-1
CASTLGQGAYNEQFF
TGTGCCAGCACCCTGGGACAGGGGGCCTACAATGAGCAGTTCTTC
>few|TRBV12-3/TRBV12-4|17|.|TRBJ2-1
CASSLGIGASSYNEQFF
TGTGCCAGCAGTTTAGGAATAGGGGCAAGCTCCTACAATGAGCAGTTCTTC
>few|TRBV4-1|15|.|TRBJ1-5
CASSLEGRENQPQHF
TGCGCCAGCAGTCTCGAGGGACGGGAGAATCAGCCCCAGCATTTT
>.|TRBV5-8|15|TRBD2|TRBJ2-1
CASSLEGLAGDEQFF
TGTGCCAGCAGCTTGGAGGGACTAGCGGGAGATGAGCAGTTCTTC
>.|TRBV25-1|12|.|TRBJ2-2
CASSEPPGELFF
TGTGCCAGCAGTGAACCCCCCGGGGAGCTGTTTTTT
>few|TRBV6-5|13|TRBD1|TRBJ1-2
CASSQGEGYGYTF
TGTGCCAGCAGTCAGGGGGAAGGCTATGGCTACACCTTC
>.|TRBV2|14|.|TRBJ1-4
CASSEAPGGEKLFF
TGTGCCAGCAGTGAAGCCCCCGGGGGTGAAAAACTGTTTTTT
>few|TRBV20-1|15|TRBD2|TRBJ2-1
CSARVPGGLGGEQFF
TGCAGTGCTAGAGTTCCGGGAGGCCTCGGAGGAGAGCAGTTCTTC
>few|TRBV7-2|15|.|TRBJ1-2
CASSYTAFLNYGYTF
TGTGCCAGCAGCTATACGGCTTTCTTAAACTATGGCTACACCTTC
>few|TRBV5-1|14|.|TRBJ2-5
CASSLAYSQETQYF
TGCGCCAGCAGCTTGGCCTATTCCCAAGAGACCCAGTACTTC
>few|TRBV15|14|TRBD1|TRBJ2-2
CATRPGTVTGELFF
TGTGCCACCAGACCTGGGACAGTAACCGGGGAGCTGTTTTTT
>.|TRBV30|17|TRBD1|TRBJ1-3
CAWSVRGGMGSGNTIYF
TGTGCCTGGAGTGTACGAGGGGGCATGGGCTCTGGAAACACCATATATTTT
>.|TRBV7-3|15|.|TRBJ2-1
CASSLGGSVYNEQFF
TGTGCCAGCAGCTTAGGCGGTTCTGTCTACAATGAGCAGTTCTTC
>.|TRBV5-5|15|.|TRBJ2-1
CASSSHYSPYNEQFF
TGTGCCAGCAGCTCGCACTACTCCCCCTACAATGAGCAGTTCTTC
>few|TRBV2|15|TRBD1|TRBJ1-1
CASSEEGQGLTEAFF
TGTGCCAGCAGTGAAGAGGGACAGGGGTTGACTGAAGCTTTCTTT
>once|TRBV5-1|15|.|TRBJ2-6
CASSLILSGANGLTF
TGCGCCAGCAGCTTGATCCTCTCTGGGGCCAACGGCCTGACTTTC
>.|TRBV27|17|.|TRBJ2-6
CASSLWGPSSGANVLTF
TGTGCCAGCAGTTTATGGGGGCCGAGCTCTGGGGCCAACGTCCTGACTTTC
>.|TRBV27|14|TRBD1|TRBJ2-7
CASSLSFTGGEQYF
TGTGCCAGCAGTTTATCCTTCACAGGGGGCGAGCAGTACTTC
>.|TRBV25-1|15|.|TRBJ2-7
CASVLQSDSSYEQYF
TGTGCCAGCGTTCTTCAATCCGATAGCTCCTACGAGCAGTACTTC
>few|TRBV9|16|.|TRBJ2-1
CASSVSLVGVFDEQFF
TGTGCCAGCAGCGTAAGTTTGGTGGGAGTATTTGATGAGCAGTTCTTC
>.|TRBV20-1|15|.|TRBJ1-3
CSARRRDSVGNTIYF
TGCAGTGCTAGACGCCGGGACTCAGTGGGAAACACCATATATTTT
>few|TRBV5-6|13|.|TRBJ2-1
CASSSGTANEQFF
TGTGCCAGCAGCTCCGGGACCGCGAATGAGCAGTTCTTC
>.|TRBV29-1|15|.|TRBJ1-2
CSVESAGQRDYGYTF
TGCAGCGTTGAATCTGCAGGACAGCGTGACTATGGCTACACCTTC
>.|TRBV21-1|20|.|TRBJ2-2
CASSKAPATATFANTGELFF
TGTGCCAGCAGCAAAGCGCCTGCCACTGCCACCTTCGCGAACACCGGGGAGCTGTTTTTT
>few|TRBV7-9|14|.|TRBJ1-3
CASSLAFQANTIYF
TGTGCCAGCAGCTTGGCGTTTCAGGCAAACACCATATATTTT
>.|TRBV27|15|.|TRBJ2-7
CASSLKDDWAYEQYF
TGTGCCAGCAGTTTAAAGGACGATTGGGCCTACGAGCAGTACTTC
>few|TRBV5-1|15|.|TRBJ1-3
CASSVGTGSGNTIYF
TGCGCCAGCAGCGTCGGGACGGGCTCTGGAAACACCATATATTTT
>.|TRBV5-1|20|.|TRBJ2-7
CASSDGTIFVRFRGIYEQYF
TGCGCCAGCAGCGACGGGACCATTTTTGTTCGCTTTAGGGGGATCTACGAGCAGTACTTC
>.|TRBV11-1|18|.|TRBJ1-4
CASSPRWEGWGTNEKLFF
TGTGCCAGCAGCCCAAGGTGGGAAGGATGGGGAACTAATGAAAAACTGTTTTTT
>few|TRBV6-1|17|TRBD2|TRBJ2-3
CASSPGTSGRKTDTQYF
TGTGCCAGCAGTCCCGGGACTAGCGGCCGAAAGACAGATACGCAGTATTTT
>.|TRBV3-1|15|TRBD2|TRBJ2-1
CASSHTGLAVNEQFF
TGTGCCAGCAGCCACACGGGACTAGCGGTCAATGAGCAGTTCTTC
>few|TRBV7-8|16|TRBD2|TRBJ2-2
CASSYLAGGPPGELFF
TGTGCCAGCAGCTATCTAGCGGGAGGGCCCCCCGGGGAGCTGTTTTTT
>.|TRBV24-1|11|.|TRBJ2-7
CATSEGDEQYF
TGTGCCACCAGTGAAGGGGACGAGCAGTACTTC
>few|TRBV20-1|15|TRBD2|TRBJ2-7
CSARDLDSGRGEQYF
TGCAGTGCTAGAGATTTGGATAGCGGGAGAGGCGAGCAGTACTTC
>few|TRBV4-1|16|TRBD1|TRBJ1-6
CASSQVDRGRNSPLHF
TGCGCCAGCAGCCAAGTCGACAGGGGGCGGAATTCACCCCTCCACTTT
>.|TRBV20-1|15|TRBD1|TRBJ1-2
CSARGDRLLGGGYTF
TGCAGTGCTAGAGGGGACAGACTCCTCGGGGGTGGCTACACCTTC
>few|TRBV5-1|15|TRBD2|TRBJ2-7
CASSLGGTEAYEQYF
TGCGCCAGCAGCCTGGGGGGGACGGAAGCCTACGAGCAGTACTTC
>.|TRBV4-2|17|.|TRBJ2-1
CASSQDLGRDPYNEQFF
TGTGCCAGCAGCCAAGATTTGGGGCGGGATCCCTACAATGAGCAGTTCTTC
>few|TRBV9|16|.|TRBJ2-3
CASSVGQVDGTDTQYF
TGTGCCAGCAGCGTAGGCCAGGTGGATGGGACAGATACGCAGTATTTT
>few|TRBV7-9|13|.|TRBJ1-2
CASSGQPNYGYTF
TGTGCCAGCAGCGGACAGCCTAACTATGGCTACACCTTC
>once|TRBV5-6|15|TRBD2|TRBJ2-1
CASSYWGLAGAEQFF
TGTGCCAGCAGCTACTGGGGACTAGCGGGAGCCGAGCAGTTCTTC
>few|TRBV5-1|17|TRBD1|TRBJ2-2
CASSLGRTGTYTGELFF
TGCGCCAGCAGCTTGGGGAGGACAGGAACCTACACCGGGGAGCTGTTTTTT
>few|TRBV15|15|.|TRBJ2-7
CATSTDSRRPYEQYF
TGTGCCACCAGCACCGACTCCCGCCGTCCCTACGAGCAGTACTTC
>few|TRBV3-1|16|.|TRBJ2-1
CASSPPAPQSYNEQFF
TGTGCCAGCAGCCCCCCGGCACCCCAATCCTACAATGAGCAGTTCTTC
>many|TRBV6-4|14|TRBD1|TRBJ2-2
CASRDRTNTGELFF
TGTGCCAGCCGGGACAGAACGAACACCGGGGAGCTGTTTTTT
>.|TRBV19|13|.|TRBJ1-5
CATTPGGGQPQHF
TGTGCCACCACCCCAGGAGGTGGTCAGCCCCAGCATTTT
>.|TRBV15|14|TRBD1|TRBJ1-5
CATKSGTVNQPQHF
TGTGCCACCAAGTCCGGGACAGTCAATCAGCCCCAGCATTTT
>few|TRBV9|15|.|TRBJ1-5
CASSVDADSNQPQHF
TGTGCCAGCAGCGTAGACGCGGATAGCAATCAGCCCCAGCATTTT
>.|TRBV12-3/TRBV12-4|17|TRBD2|TRBJ2-2
CASSPGLLAGGTGELFF
TGTGCCAGCAGCCCCGGGCTTTTAGCGGGAGGCACCGGGGAGCTGTTTTTT
>few|TRBV16|12|.|TRBJ1-3
CASSQSGNTIYF
TGTGCCAGCAGCCAATCTGGAAACACCATATATTTT